These 27 T cell receptor beta chains were all obtained from the same sample, sequenced in a study of blood T cells in healthy people across ages. A second PCR, run for 7 to 11 cycles, used a sample-barcoded 5' primer plus a J-beta primer mix. TCRdb processed the 5' RACE reads anew with MiXCR; each CDR3 protein has one entry. The data show about 570,000 distinct CDR3 sequences, with approximately 27% seen just once and roughly 20% held by the top ten. Sequencing used blood. The origin of the receptors is a woman between 70 and 85 years old in good health.

This chain joins TRBV29-1 and TRBJ1-5, with unresolved D. The ends were cut back, 6 bases at V and 2 bases at J, with 14 bases in the middle. Germline V CDR1 and CDR2: SQVTM, ANQGSEA. This CDR3 has 14 amino acids. The CDR3 is CSVCLAWGNQPQHF. CDR3 bases: TGCAGCGTGTGCCTAGCTTGGGGCAATCAGCCCCAGCATTTT.

This clonotype was picked up a small number of times. J is TRBJ2-3 and V is TRBV7-2, with 12 bases that match TRBD2. V lost 2 bases, J lost 5 bases, and 2 bases stayed unmatched. Germline V gene sequence: CDR1 SGHTA, CDR2 FQGNSA. The CDR3 totals 15 residues. The CDR3 DNA is TGTGCCAGCAGCTTATCTAGCGGGGGGGTAGATACGCAGTATTTT. Protein product: CASSLSSGGVDTQYF.

The V gene is TRBV5-1, the J gene TRBJ2-1; D remains unclear. The germline V gene encodes CDR1 SGHRS and CDR2 YFSETQ. With 5 bases removed from V and 5 bases from J, the gap between germline ends came to 11 bases. CDR3 length: 13 amino acids. This chain's CDR3 is CASRRLGNNEQFF. CDR3 DNA: TGCGCCAGCAGACGGCTAGGGAACAATGAGCAGTTCTTC.

This rearrangement joins TRBV12-3 or TRBV12-4 to TRBJ2-5, with 7 bases lining up with TRBD1. The DNA end lines up better with TRBJ2-1; the J call may be wrong. This CDR3 is built from 12 residues. The CDR3: CASTMTGTEQFF. CDR3 in DNA: TGTGCCAGCACCATGACAGGGACTGAGCAGTTCTTC.

This chain uses TRBV11-2 with TRBJ1-3; D gene ambiguous. Germline CDR1 and CDR2: SGHAT and FQNNGV. The CDR3 is 15 amino acids. Between the trimmed V and J ends, which lost 1 base and 0 bases, there was a span of 7 bases. CDR3: CASSLGQFSGNTIYF. Here the CDR3 DNA reads TGTGCCAGCAGCTTAGGACAATTCTCTGGAAACACCATATATTTT.

The sample holds a few counts of this clonotype. The V and J genes are TRBV20-1 and TRBJ1-2, with D possibly being TRBD1 (5 bases). CDR1 and CDR2 (germline): DFQATT, SNEGSKA (reference sequence). V was trimmed by 3 bases and J by 8 bases, leaving 19 bases between them. This CDR3 is 14 amino acids long. CDR3 DNA sequence: TGCAGTGCTAGGGAGCCGGGACTCAAAGGGGGCTACACCTTC. It yields the protein CSAREPGLKGGYTF.

V and J are TRBV5-4 and TRBJ1-1; 7 nucleotides match TRBD1. Germline CDR1 reads SGHNT; CDR2 reads YYREEE (reference sequence). The CDR3 is made up of 16 amino acids. The V gene end was trimmed by 4 bases and the J gene end by 0 bases; junction bases not matched to a gene: 9. CDR3 DNA sequence: TGTGCCAGCAGCCGCAGACAGGGAGCTATGAACACTGAAGCTTTCTTT. This translates into CASSRRQGAMNTEAFF. Full variable domain (missing parts from reference TRBV5-4 and TRBJ1-1): ETGVTQSPTHLIKTRGQQVTLRCSSQSGHNTVSWYQQALGQGPQFIFQYYREEENGRGNFPPRFSGLQFPNYSSELNVNALELDDSALYLCASSRRQGAMNTEAFFGQGTRLTVV.

The chain is built from TRBV7-9 and TRBJ2-5; maybe TRBD1 (6 bases). The CDR3 is made up of 13 amino acids. The V end was cut by 5 bases, the J end by 1 base, with 8 bases between. From germline, CDR1 is SEHNR and CDR2 FQNEAQ (reference sequence). CDR3 sequence: CASSGDIQETQYF. The DNA for the CDR3 is TGTGCCAGCAGCGGGGACATCCAAGAGACCCAGTACTTC. Together with reference TRBV7-9 and TRBJ2-5, the CDR3 gives the full variable domain: DTGVSQNPRHKITKRGQNVTFRCDPISEHNRLYWYRQTLGQGPEFLTYFQNEAQLEKSRLLSDRFSAERPKGSFSTLEIQRTEQGDSAMYLCASSGDIQETQYFGPGTRLLVL.

The gene calls are TRBV7-2 and TRBJ1-4; D remains unclear. Trimming cost V 5 bases and J 0 bases, with 10 bases left between them. Germline V gives CDR1 SGHTA, CDR2 FQGNSA. This CDR3 has 15 residues. The CDR3 bases are TGTGCCAGCAGCCGTCCACCCGCAACTAATGAAAAACTGTTTTTT. This codes for CASSRPPATNEKLFF.

This clonotype was picked up a small number of times. The CDR3: CSAVTFTGDTQYF. DNA of the CDR3: TGCAGCGCGGTCACGTTTACGGGAGATACGCAGTATTTT. The V call is TRBV29-1, the J call TRBJ2-3; D gene unclear. This CDR3 contains 13 residues. In germline, CDR1 is SQVTM, CDR2 ANQGSEA. Trimming took off 7 bases at V and 5 bases at J, with 16 bases between the two ends.

This clonotype was detected a few times. The chain joins TRBV10-3 to TRBJ2-5; possible D gene TRBD2, 6 bases. This CDR3 has 16 residues. Trimming shortened V by 6 bases and J by 2 bases, and 19 bases separated the two germline ends. The germline V gene encodes CDR1 ENHRY and CDR2 SYGVKD. This CDR3 is CAISGSGPGQQETQYF. The CDR3 nucleotides read TGTGCCATCAGCGGGAGTGGGCCGGGTCAACAAGAGACCCAGTACTTC.

This chain connects TRBV7-9 to TRBJ2-5, with 7 positions matching TRBD2. J was trimmed by 5 bases and V by 5 bases; bases with no gene match: 11. The CDR3 extends over 15 amino acids. The germline V gene has CDR1 SEHNR and CDR2 FQNEAQ (reference sequence). The CDR3, as DNA: TGTGCCAGCAGCCGGGGGGAGCTAGCAGGCGAGACCCAGTACTTC. Amino acid sequence: CASSRGELAGETQYF.

The V call is TRBV7-9, the J call TRBJ2-5, with 7 bases aligning to TRBD1. V lost 7 bases, J lost 4 bases, and 15 bases stayed unmatched. CDR3 length equals 16 residues. Germline CDR1 and CDR2: SEHNR and FQNEAQ (reference sequence). Written as DNA, the CDR3 is TGTGCCAGCACTCCCCTTACAGGGGCGCCGGGAGAGACCCAGTACTTC. It specifies CASTPLTGAPGETQYF.

V usage is TRBV29-1 and J usage is TRBJ1-2; 7 positions agree with TRBD1. V was clipped by 7 bases and J by 7 bases; unmatched bases: 9. This CDR3 region has 12 residues. CDR1 SQVTM and CDR2 ANQGSEA come from the germline V gene. The CDR3, as DNA: TGCAGCGCTCCTCGACAGGGAGGTGGCTACACCTTC. Protein: CSAPRQGGGYTF.

The CDR3 DNA sequence: TGCAGTGCTAGGAGGGCAGGGGCCCAAGAGACCCAGTACTTC. Protein sequence: CSARRAGAQETQYF. J is TRBJ2-5 and V is TRBV20-1, with a possible D match to TRBD1 (6 bases). Germline V gene lookup returns CDR1 DFQATT and CDR2 SNEGSKA (reference sequence). CDR3 length equals 14 residues. Trimming removed 3 bases at V and 1 base at J, with 12 bases between.

The rearrangement uses TRBV20-1 and TRBJ2-7, with 7 bases that match TRBD1. Germline CDR1 reads DFQATT; CDR2 reads SNEGSKA (reference sequence). The junction had 5 bases not matched to a gene; V was cut back by 1 base and J by 2 bases. This CDR3 is 14 amino acids long. Written as DNA, the CDR3 is TGCAGTGCTAGAGTGACAGGGCTCACCTACGAGCAGTACTTC. Its translation is CSARVTGLTYEQYF.

J is TRBJ2-3 and V is TRBV7-8; a weak D match, TRBD2 (5 bases). The V end lost 6 bases, the J end lost 4 bases, and 14 bases lay between the germline ends. Germline V lookup: CDR1 SGHVS, CDR2 FQNEAQ. The CDR3 loop spans 14 amino acids. The CDR3 nucleotides are TGTGCCAGCAGACCGCAGGAGGCTTCAGATACGCAGTATTTT. This gives the protein CASRPQEASDTQYF.

This clonotype was counted only a few times. The V call is TRBV5-1, the J call TRBJ2-7; perhaps TRBD1 as D (6 bases). This CDR3 is built from 16 residues. Trimming removed 1 base at V and 0 bases at J, with 14 bases between. Germline values: CDR1 SGHRS, CDR2 YFSETQ. The CDR3 region is CASSLSRQVTSYEQYF. The CDR3 DNA sequence: TGCGCCAGCAGCTTGTCCCGACAGGTCACCTCCTACGAGCAGTACTTC.

This clonotype was counted a few times. This rearrangement joins TRBV18 to TRBJ1-2, with D tentatively TRBD1 (5 bases). Germline lookup yields CDR1 KGHSH and CDR2 LQKENI. V was cut by 2 bases and J by 6 bases, with 16 bases left in between. The CDR3 has 15 amino acids. CDR3 loop: CASSPVVGGDNGYTF. Here the CDR3 DNA reads TGTGCCAGCTCACCAGTGGTTGGGGGTGACAATGGCTACACCTTC.

Concerning this clonotype: One junction end disagrees with the germline gene, perhaps due to a read error. The rearrangement joins TRBV7-2 to TRBJ2-4; D tentatively fits TRBD1 or TRBD2 (6 bases each). In germline, CDR1 is SGHTA, CDR2 FQGNSA. This CDR3 comprises 15 residues. In DNA form, the CDR3 reads TGTGCCAGCAGCTTAACTGCTTATTGGGGAGGCAACAGGGACTTC. Translating gives CASSLTAYWGGNRDF.

This chain joins TRBV20-1 and TRBJ1-1; D gene ambiguous. With 2 bases removed from V and 2 bases from J, the gap between germline ends came to 6 bases. The CDR3 is made up of 12 amino acids. CDR1 is DFQATT and CDR2 is SNEGSKA in the germline V gene (reference sequence). The CDR3 region is CSARQRNTEAFF. The CDR3 DNA is TGCAGTGCTAGACAGAGAAACACTGAAGCTTTCTTT.

This clonotype was seen just once. V usage is TRBV5-1 and J usage is TRBJ2-5, with TRBD2 identical over 11 bases. Germline CDR1 SGHRS, CDR2 YFSETQ. The CDR3 is made up of 16 amino acids. V shed 4 bases, J shed 5 bases, and the junction held 10 bases outside the gene matches. CDR3 region: CASSVSGRATVETQYF. CDR3 nucleotide sequence: TGCGCCAGCAGCGTTAGCGGGAGGGCGACGGTGGAGACCCAGTACTTC.

This clonotype was seen only a few times. The chain joins TRBV29-1 to TRBJ2-3; the match to TRBD2 covers 12 bases. The CDR3 has 17 residues. Germline CDR1 is SQVTM and CDR2 is ANQGSEA. Trimming at V came to 0 bases and at J to 3 bases, leaving 7 bases not matched to a gene. As DNA, the CDR3 is TGCAGCGTTGAAGATCTGGGGCTAGCGGGAGGGACAGATACGCAGTATTTT. Translation: CSVEDLGLAGGTDTQYF.

This clonotype showed up just a few times. The chain employs TRBV12-3 or TRBV12-4 and TRBJ1-5; D unresolved. The length of the CDR3 is 14 residues. V was clipped by 4 bases and J by 7 bases, with 14 bases between them. CDR3 nucleotide sequence: TGTGCCAGCAGTTCGAGAGGGTCGTACCAGCCCCAGCATTTT. Residues: CASSSRGSYQPQHF.

This rearrangement joins TRBV5-1 to TRBJ2-1, with D unresolved. Looked up from germline, CDR1 is SGHRS and CDR2 is YFSETQ. The CDR3 has 13 residues. Trimming shortened V by 4 bases and J by 8 bases, and 13 bases separated the two germline ends. The CDR3 is CASSTSSTYEQFF. The CDR3 nucleotides are TGCGCCAGCAGCACCTCATCGACCTATGAGCAGTTCTTC.

The V and J genes are TRBV11-3 and TRBJ2-3; 10 bases map to TRBD1. CDR1 SGHNT and CDR2 YENEEA come from the germline V gene. With V trimmed by 6 bases and J by 2 bases, 5 bases remained unmatched. The length of the CDR3 is 15 residues. The CDR3 here is CASRRTGGNTDTQYF. The CDR3 DNA is TGTGCCAGCAGGAGGACAGGGGGGAACACAGATACGCAGTATTTT.

The V call is TRBV12-3 or TRBV12-4, the J call TRBJ1-2, with D possibly matching TRBD1 (5 bases). The CDR3 is made up of 15 amino acids. The V end lost 5 bases, the J end lost 4 bases, and 17 bases lay between the germline ends. This CDR3 is CASSRGKGISYGYTF. CDR3 nucleotide sequence: TGTGCCAGCAGTCGCGGCAAGGGGATAAGCTATGGCTACACCTTC.